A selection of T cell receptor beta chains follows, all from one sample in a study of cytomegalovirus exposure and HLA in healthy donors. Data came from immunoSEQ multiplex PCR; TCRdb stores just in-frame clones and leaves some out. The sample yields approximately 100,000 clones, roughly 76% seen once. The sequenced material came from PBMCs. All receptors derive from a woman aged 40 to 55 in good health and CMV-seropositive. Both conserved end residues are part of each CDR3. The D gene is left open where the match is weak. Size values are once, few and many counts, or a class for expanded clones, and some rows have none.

DNA: TGTGCCAGTAGCGAGGGCCCTCTAAAGGACACCGGGGAGCTGTTTTTT
CDR3: CASSEGPLKDTGELFF
J: TRBJ2-2
V: TRBV19
D: NA
size: few

DNA: TGTGCCAGCAGCTCCCTCCGGGTAGCGGGGCCCCAGTACTTC
CDR3: CASSSLRVAGPQYF
J: TRBJ2-5
V: TRBV11-2
D: TRBD2
size: once

DNA: TGTGCCAGCAGCTTAGCGGGACAGACGAACACTGAAGCTTTCTTT
CDR3: CASSLAGQTNTEAFF
J: TRBJ1-1
V: TRBV7-9
D: TRBD1
size: NA

DNA: TGTGCCAGCAGTTTGTTATCTCTGGGGGGAGCCCTCCACTTT
CDR3: CASSLLSLGGALHF
J: TRBJ1-6
V: TRBV28
D: NA
size: NA

DNA: TGTGCCAGCAGCACAGGGTTCTACGAGCAGTACTTC
CDR3: CASSTGFYEQYF
J: TRBJ2-7
V: TRBV11-2
D: NA
size: few

DNA: TGTGCCAGCAGCTTGGAGGCTAGCGGGGGTGAGCAGTTCTTC
CDR3: CASSLEASGGEQFF
J: TRBJ2-1
V: TRBV7-9
D: TRBD2
size: NA

DNA: TGTGCCAGCAGTGTTAGCGGGGGGCGGAACAATGAGCAGTTCTTC
CDR3: CASSVSGGRNNEQFF
J: TRBJ2-1
V: TRBV2
D: TRBD2
size: few

DNA: TGTGCCAGTAGTGACGACAGGGGCCTTGGGTCAGATACGCAGTATTTT
CDR3: CASSDDRGLGSDTQYF
J: TRBJ2-3
V: TRBV19
D: TRBD1
size: few

DNA: TGTGCCAGCAGCTATAGACAGGGAGATGGCTACACCTTC
CDR3: CASSYRQGDGYTF
J: TRBJ1-2
V: TRBV5-6
D: TRBD1
size: few

DNA: TGCGCCAGCAGCGTAAATAGCGGGGGGAACACAGATACGCAGTATTTT
CDR3: CASSVNSGGNTDTQYF
J: TRBJ2-3
V: TRBV5-1
D: TRBD2
size: NA

DNA: TGTGCCAGCAGTGAAGCGCTTCGGGGTTCACCCCTCCACTTT
CDR3: CASSEALRGSPLHF
J: TRBJ1-6
V: TRBV6-1
D: NA
size: NA

DNA: TGTGCCAGCAGTTTAGAGATGTGTCGACGGCTAGGATCCTACGAGCAGTACTTC
CDR3: CASSLEMCRRLGSYEQYF
J: TRBJ2-7
V: TRBV27
D: NA
size: NA

DNA: TGTGCCAGCGCATCCGGAGGGGCCGGCACAGATACGCAGTATTTT
CDR3: CASASGGAGTDTQYF
J: TRBJ2-3
V: TRBV2
D: NA
size: NA

DNA: TGTGCCAGCAGCAGGACTGGACAAGAGACCCAGTACTTC
CDR3: CASSRTGQETQYF
J: TRBJ2-5
V: TRBV9
D: NA
size: NA

DNA: TGTGCCAGCAGCTTAGAGAAGAGGGCTGGCACTGAAGCTTTCTTT
CDR3: CASSLEKRAGTEAFF
J: TRBJ1-1
V: TRBV11-2
D: NA
size: NA

DNA: TGTGCCAGTAGTTTCTCCGAGAATCAGCCCCAGCATTTT
CDR3: CASSFSENQPQHF
J: TRBJ1-5
V: TRBV19
D: NA
size: once

DNA: TGCGCCAGCAGCTTGGCGGGCTCTGGAAACACCATATATTTT
CDR3: CASSLAGSGNTIYF
J: TRBJ1-3
V: TRBV5-1
D: NA
size: NA

DNA: TGTGCCAGCAGCTTTCAGTCGGGGGGAGGAGAGACCCAGTACTTC
CDR3: CASSFQSGGGETQYF
J: TRBJ2-5
V: TRBV7-6
D: TRBD2
size: few

DNA: TGCGCCAGCAGTGATGTTCCAAAAGAGACCCAGTACTTC
CDR3: CASSDVPKETQYF
J: TRBJ2-5
V: TRBV10-1
D: NA
size: NA

DNA: TGTGCCAGCAGCTTGACAGGGGCGGACAATCAGCCCCAGCATTTT
CDR3: CASSLTGADNQPQHF
J: TRBJ1-5
V: TRBV7-9
D: TRBD1
size: NA

DNA: TGCGCCAGCAGCTCCCTTGGCGGGGGGGCCCGGGAGACCCAGTACTTC
CDR3: CASSSLGGGARETQYF
J: TRBJ2-5
V: TRBV5-1
D: TRBD2
size: NA

DNA: TGCGCCAGCAGCCAAGATCGGTTCAAGGCTTTCTTT
CDR3: CASSQDRFKAFF
J: TRBJ1-1
V: TRBV4-1
D: NA
size: NA

DNA: TGTGCCATCAGTGTCACAGGGACGTCTAATTCACCCCTCCACTTT
CDR3: CAISVTGTSNSPLHF
J: TRBJ1-6
V: TRBV10-3
D: NA
size: NA

DNA: TGTGCCAGCAGCTTACAACGGGGAGATACGCAGTATTTT
CDR3: CASSLQRGDTQYF
J: TRBJ2-3
V: TRBV13
D: NA
size: few

DNA: TGCAGCGCCCGAGCTTCAACGACAGGTACAGATACGCAGTATTTT
CDR3: CSARASTTGTDTQYF
J: TRBJ2-3
V: TRBV29-1
D: NA
size: few

DNA: TGTGCCTGGAGTGTAAGTTCAGGGATGAACACTGAAGCTTTCTTT
CDR3: CAWSVSSGMNTEAFF
J: TRBJ1-1
V: TRBV30
D: NA
size: NA

DNA: TGTGCCTGGAGTTCAAGGGGGCTAGATACGCAGTATTTT
CDR3: CAWSSRGLDTQYF
J: TRBJ2-3
V: TRBV30
D: TRBD1
size: NA

DNA: TGTGCCAGCAAGAGAGATCGACCAGGCGATCAGCCCCAGCATTTT
CDR3: CASKRDRPGDQPQHF
J: TRBJ1-5
V: TRBV2
D: NA
size: NA

DNA: TGTGCCAGCAGCGTAGAAGGGGGCATGTGGGGAAACACCATATATTTT
CDR3: CASSVEGGMWGNTIYF
J: TRBJ1-3
V: TRBV9
D: TRBD1
size: NA

DNA: TGTGCCAGCAGCGCATACAGGGGGCTCGGTAATGAAAAACTGTTTTTT
CDR3: CASSAYRGLGNEKLFF
J: TRBJ1-4
V: TRBV5-6
D: TRBD1
size: NA

DNA: TGTGCCAGCAGGCTTCTAGCGGGGAGGGGAGCAGATACGCAGTATTTT
CDR3: CASRLLAGRGADTQYF
J: TRBJ2-3
V: TRBV2
D: TRBD2
size: NA

DNA: TGTGCCAGCAGTGACTCGGGGGGTTTGAACACCGGGGAGCTGTTTTTT
CDR3: CASSDSGGLNTGELFF
J: TRBJ2-2
V: TRBV6-4
D: NA
size: NA

DNA: TGTGCCAGCAGCGTCCGGGACAGGGAACCCCTCCACTTT
CDR3: CASSVRDREPLHF
J: TRBJ1-6
V: TRBV9
D: TRBD1
size: NA

DNA: TGTGCCTGGAGTTCGGGACTCGGTGGGGGCACTGAAGCTTTCTTT
CDR3: CAWSSGLGGGTEAFF
J: TRBJ1-1
V: TRBV30
D: NA
size: NA

DNA: TGTGCCAGCAGCCCCCGGGGCGCGGGCTCCGGGACTAGCGGCACAGATACGCAGTATTTT
CDR3: CASSPRGAGSGTSGTDTQYF
J: TRBJ2-3
V: TRBV13
D: TRBD2
size: NA